This TCR beta chain was documented in a study of Graves' ophthalmopathy and Graves' hyperthyroidism (dated by TCRdb to 2016 to 2019). About the study as a whole: Peripheral blood was collected at initial diagnosis, prior to any treatment. The study used signatures of the TCR beta repertoire to tell Graves' ophthalmopathy apart from Graves' hyperthyroidism and to predict which patients would progress to ophthalmopathy. In total, 135 blood samples were TCR-sequenced: 43 ophthalmopathy, some 72 hyperthyroidism and roughly 17 hyperthyroidism-to-ophthalmopathy patients. To explore V-J signatures that separate ophthalmopathy from hyperthyroidism, a discovery set of approximately 100 patients was enrolled, consisting of under 50 with ophthalmopathy and some 56 with stable hyperthyroidism. For independent validation, a separate cohort was made up of roughly 19 hyperthyroidism patients plus 17 patients who later progressed from hyperthyroidism to ophthalmopathy. In more than 5 hyperthyroidism patients, the T-cell repertoire of thyroid tissue was compared with the T-cell repertoire of blood. Following sampling, methimazole starting at 30 mg daily was administered to hyperthyroidism patients, and high-dose intravenous methylprednisolone was administered to ophthalmopathy patients.

Note on this clonotype: The target of this receptor is not known. Base qualities were left out, and no much larger clone turns up one base away.

CDR1 and CDR2 are read off the germline V gene as SNHLY and FYNNEI. The CDR3 runs 15 residues from the cysteine to the phenylalanine. This entry keeps only the CDR3 DNA: 45 bases, framed from base 1. The junction carries 11 bases between V and J, which are trimmed by 2 bases and 3 bases respectively. What the authors observed across the whole study: In cross-validation, the 13-signature model distinguished ophthalmopathy from stable hyperthyroidism with almost 90% sensitivity and about 84% specificity, and in the test set the corresponding values were approximately 80% and 68%. In validation, the model predicted ophthalmopathy progression with nearly 71% sensitivity and approximately 78% specificity; some twelve predicted patients were CT-confirmed with GO in a median of 6.5 months. Sample size was not statistically predetermined, and group allocation was not concealed from the investigators. Among expanded thyroid clonotypes with frequency above 0.001, most also showed up in blood, which suggests that blood repertoires may reflect the thyroid immune response.

For repertoire sequencing, TCR beta CDR3 regions were amplified from RNA transcripts. A first-round RT-PCR used HTBI primers with the Qiagen OneStep RT-PCR kit, followed by a second-round multiplex PCR, size selection and purification. Libraries were sequenced on an Illumina HiSeq2000 using paired-end 100 bp reads. The study's own analysis went as follows. SOAPnuke was used to process the reads, removing any read that contained adapters or uncalled bases, had a mean Phred below 15, or lacked an exact match to the constant primer or identifier. COPE v1.2.5 was used to merge high-quality paired reads. Each unique nucleotide sequence was defined as a clonotype, and clonotypes were aligned to IMGT TRB V, D and J references with MiTCR v1.1. The analysis was limited to V-J combinations with a frequency above 0.0001, which together covered 99% to 99.2% of the repertoires. For each V-J combination, a TCR clonal expansion and chaos score was defined as F50 clonal expansion divided by the chaos observed in the TCRdist matrix. Welch's t-statistics and random forest were used to reduce the features to some 13 V-J combinations, which were then used as input to a naive Bayes classifier. The similarity between thyroid and blood repertoires was quantified using the Morisita-Horn index. TCRdb reprocessed the public reads (quality trimming at Q25 with fastp, clone calling with MiXCR) and kept in-frame beta chains. One record per CDR3 amino acid sequence lists the most common genes and DNA. It is TCRdb's table, rather than the study itself, that gives the V and J calls and clone size. Across this sample there are almost 750,000 distinct CDR3 sequences, with about 44% seen only once. The top ten hold roughly 46% of the sample.

Patients with ophthalmopathy had moderately to severely active disease, with a Clinical Activity Score of 3 or more, a NOSPECS grade of 4 or more, and a disease duration of less than 3 months. Patients with other autoimmune diseases, uncontrolled infections, pregnancy or lactation were excluded. Clinical symptoms, serum thyroxine, TRAb, thyroid ultrasound and orbital computed tomography formed the basis of the diagnosis. PBMCs were isolated from about 9 ml of fresh peripheral blood by Ficoll-Paque density gradient centrifugation. Total RNA was extracted with Trizol reagent and quality-checked on an Agilent 2100 Bioanalyzer.

Here the chain combines TRBV2 and TRBJ1-5; a confident D gene designation cannot be given. This TCR was recovered from an adult man with Graves' ophthalmopathy. The specimen was peripheral blood. The nucleotide sequence reads TGTGCCAGCAGTGAATGGGCAGGTTCCAATCAGCCCCAGCATTTT. Its translation is CASSEWAGSNQPQHF. Full variable domain (CDR3 extended with the reference TRBV2 and TRBJ1-5 proteins): EPEVTQTPSHQVTQMGQEVILRCVPISNHLYFYWYRQILGQKVEFLVSFYNNEISEKSEIFDDQFSVERPDGSNFTLKIRSTKLEDSAMYFCASSEWAGSNQPQHFGDGTRLSIL.